What follows are 19 T cell receptor beta chains derived from one specimen sequenced in a study of shared clonotypes between healthy human individuals. Sequencing was performed with immunoSEQ multiplex PCR; in TCRdb, only in-frame clones are kept and a portion is missing. The sample carries over 400,000 clones, 81% recorded once. Material: PBMCs. The receptor set was obtained from a woman between 40 and 55 years old in good health. Some clones in this sample may be carry-over from other donors' samples.

This chain joins TRBV7-9 and TRBJ2-5; D gene ambiguous. Trimming removed 3 bases at V and 0 bases at J, with 8 bases between. The germline gives CDR1 SEHNR, CDR2 FQNEAQ (reference sequence). The CDR3 totals 14 residues. The chain's CDR3 is CASSLFRDQETQYF. Written as DNA, the CDR3 is TGTGCCAGCAGCTTGTTCCGGGACCAAGAGACCCAGTACTTC. Using reference TRBV7-9 and TRBJ2-5 for the parts outside the CDR3, the full variable domain is DTGVSQNPRHKITKRGQNVTFRCDPISEHNRLYWYRQTLGQGPEFLTYFQNEAQLEKSRLLSDRFSAERPKGSFSTLEIQRTEQGDSAMYLCASSLFRDQETQYFGPGTRLLVL.

This clone was observed a few times. V usage is TRBV29-1 and J usage is TRBJ1-1; 10 bases fit TRBD1. The CDR3 has 13 residues. The germline CDR1 and CDR2 sequences are SQVTM and ANQGSEA. Losses at the gene ends were 7 bases for V and 2 bases for J; bases not matched to a gene: 4. In DNA form, the CDR3 reads TGCAGCGGGGAGACAGGGGGCAACACTGAAGCTTTCTTT. As protein: CSGETGGNTEAFF.

About this clone itself: With a much larger clone just one base away, this may be a read error. The V gene is TRBV29-1, the J gene TRBJ1-4, with D unresolved. This CDR3 comprises 12 residues. The V gene lost 7 bases and the J gene lost 6 bases, with 12 bases spanning the gap. Germline values: CDR1 SQVTM, CDR2 ANQGSEA. CDR3 bases: TGCAGCGCTGGAAAATCGGATGAAAAACTGTTTTTT. This encodes CSAGKSDEKLFF.

V is TRBV9 and J is TRBJ2-2, with a possible D match to TRBD1 (5 bases). Germline V gene sequence: CDR1 SGDLS, CDR2 YYNGEE. Trimming pared 0 bases from V and 0 bases from J, leaving 9 bases between. The CDR3 runs to 16 residues. Written as DNA, the CDR3 is TGTGCCAGCAGCGTAGATTGGGGCGCGAACACCGGGGAGCTGTTTTTT. Translation gives CASSVDWGANTGELFF.

The rearrangement uses TRBV4-2 and TRBJ2-5, with D possibly TRBD2 on 7 matching bases. CDR3 length equals 15 residues. V lost 5 bases, J lost 1 base, and 14 bases lay in between. Germline lookup yields CDR1 LGHNA and CDR2 YNFKEQ. The CDR3 protein is CASSSKGGGQETQYF. The CDR3 DNA follows: TGTGCCAGCAGCTCGAAGGGAGGGGGCCAAGAGACCCAGTACTTC.

About this clone: One base separates it from a far larger clone, so it is likely a read error. Distinct nucleotide sequences in the sample also encode this CDR3. The rearrangement links TRBV30 to TRBJ1-5, with a tentative D call TRBD1 (5 bases). V was trimmed by 4 bases and J by 7 bases, leaving 17 bases between them. The CDR3 loop spans 14 amino acids. From germline, CDR1 is GTSNPN and CDR2 SVGIG (reference sequence). DNA of the CDR3: TGTGCCTGGACTGACAGCGCAGTAATGCAGCCCCAGCATTTT. Translation: CAWTDSAVMQPQHF. Looking up the rest from reference TRBV30 and TRBJ1-5 gives the full variable domain: SQTIHQWPATLVQPVGSPLSLECTVEGTSNPNLYWYRQAAGRGLQLLFYSVGIGQISSEVPQNLSASRPQDRQFILSSKKLLLSDSGFYLCAWTDSAVMQPQHFGDGTRLSIL.

J is TRBJ2-7 and V is TRBV21-1; the D call TRBD2 from the table was never checked on the DNA. TRBV21-1 is a known pseudogene. The CDR3 totals 12 residues. The DNA of the CDR3 is TGTGCCAGCCGTCGGGAGTCCTACGAGCAGTACTTC. Translating it yields CASRRESYEQYF.

This clone was detected a few times. V gene TRBV5-4 combines with J gene TRBJ1-1, with D hard to call. The germline V and J ends were trimmed by 0 bases and 0 bases, with 6 bases remaining between them. From germline, CDR1 is SGHNT and CDR2 YYREEE (reference sequence). This CDR3 is 14 amino acids long. CDR3 bases: TGTGCCAGCAGCTTGGAGCCAATGAACACTGAAGCTTTCTTT. Its translation: CASSLEPMNTEAFF.

This chain links TRBV29-1 with TRBJ2-7; possibly TRBD2 for D (7 bases). V gave up 7 bases and J gave up 4 bases, with 17 bases separating them. The CDR3 runs 13 residues. Germline lookup yields CDR1 SQVTM and CDR2 ANQGSEA. CDR3 sequence reads: CSAGGGEGYEQYF. For the CDR3, the DNA is TGCAGCGCTGGGGGCGGGGAGGGGTACGAGCAGTACTTC.

The rearrangement joins TRBV29-1 to TRBJ1-2; D is unresolved. Germline V gives CDR1 SQVTM, CDR2 ANQGSEA. The CDR3 runs 12 residues. Trimming took 3 bases from V and 5 from J, leaving 10 bases between them. CDR3 protein: CSVDWAGYGYTF. The DNA for the CDR3 is TGCAGCGTTGATTGGGCGGGGTATGGCTACACCTTC.

Only a few counts were recorded for this clone. The chain couples TRBV2 to TRBJ2-3; 16 bases fit TRBD2. V lost 11 bases and J lost 1; bases outside the gene matches: 9. This CDR3 has 17 residues. Looked up from germline, CDR1 is SNHLY and CDR2 is FYNNEI. The DNA of the CDR3 is TGTGCCCGCGGGGACGGGACTAGCGGGGGGGGCACAGATACGCAGTATTTT. It encodes CARGDGTSGGGTDTQYF.

This clone was found a few times. Other DNA sequences in the sample encode the same CDR3. The V call is TRBV19, the J call TRBJ1-1, with D uncertain. CDR1 LNHDA and CDR2 SQIVND come from the germline V gene (reference sequence). Trimming removed 3 bases from V and 1 base from J, with 3 bases in between. This CDR3 contains 12 residues. The CDR3 here is CASSIGNTEAFF. Written as DNA, the CDR3 is TGTGCCAGTAGTATCGGGAACACTGAAGCTTTCTTT.

This chain joins TRBV27 and TRBJ1-1; no definite D call. This CDR3 region has 17 residues. Germline-derived CDR1 and CDR2 are MNHEY and SMNVEV (reference sequence). V was pared by 3 bases and J by 5 bases, with 22 bases between. CDR3: CASSLGEVSTYGTEAFF. CDR3 DNA: TGTGCCAGCAGTTTGGGTGAGGTTAGCACCTACGGGACTGAAGCTTTCTTT.

On this clone: Since a far larger clone is one base different, this is likely a read error. Other DNA sequences within the sample encode an identical CDR3. This chain connects TRBV28 to TRBJ1-5; 7 positions match TRBD1. Losses at the gene ends were 5 bases for V and 1 base for J; bases not matched to a gene: 11. The CDR3 length is 17 residues. Germline-derived CDR1 and CDR2 are MDHEN and SYDVKM. The DNA for the CDR3 is TGTGCCAGCAGTAGGACTGCGTACAGGGGAAGCAATCAGCCCCAGCATTTT. It is translated as CASSRTAYRGSNQPQHF.

This chain uses TRBV4-1 with TRBJ2-7, with D uncertain. The CDR3 spans 17 residues. V lost 4 bases to trimming and J lost 6 bases, with 25 bases between them. CDR1 MGHRA and CDR2 YSYEKL come from the germline V gene. The CDR3 loop reads CASSPPLRKLGKSEQYF. CDR3 nucleotides: TGCGCCAGCAGCCCTCCCCTCCGGAAGCTGGGGAAATCCGAGCAGTACTTC.

Worth noting for this clone: Mismatch with germline at one junction end may stem from a read error. The same CDR3 also results from other DNA sequences found in this sample. The V call is TRBV4-2, the J call TRBJ1-1, with D possibly being TRBD1 (5 bases). Per germline, CDR1 LGHNA and CDR2 YNFKEQ. The CDR3 length is 15 residues. DNA for the CDR3: TGTGCTAGCAGCCTAGATCGGGCAGGGTTAGCTGAAGCTTTCTTT. This sequence encodes CASSLDRAGLAEAFF.

The rearrangement links TRBV7-2 to TRBJ2-1, with D maybe TRBD2 (6 bases). V was shortened by 1 base and J by 2 bases, with 12 bases between the two germline ends. CDR1 SGHTA and CDR2 FQGNSA come from the germline V gene. CDR3 size: 16 residues. CDR3 in amino acids: CASSLDYSGTYNEQFF. The CDR3 DNA is TGTGCCAGCAGCTTAGATTATAGCGGCACCTACAATGAGCAGTTCTTC.

The chain joins TRBV28 to TRBJ2-7; TRBD2 aligns across 11 bases. The junction had 4 bases not matched to a gene; V was cut back by 5 bases and J by 1 base. CDR3 size: 15 residues. Germline values: CDR1 MDHEN, CDR2 SYDVKM. DNA for the CDR3: TGTGCCAGCAGTCCATCTAGCGGGGGGTCCTACGAGCAGTACTTC. It codes for CASSPSSGGSYEQYF.

About this clone: A far more abundant clone sits one base away, making this likely a read error. This chain uses TRBV29-1 with TRBJ2-5, with D perhaps matching TRBD2 (5 bases). V shed 1 base and J shed 1 base, with 13 bases lying between them. This CDR3 is 15 amino acids long. CDR1 is SQVTM, CDR2 ANQGSEA, per germline. The CDR3 nucleotides are TGCAGCGTTGAAGGCCAGGAGGCTATCCAAGAGACCCAGTACTTC. As protein: CSVEGQEAIQETQYF.